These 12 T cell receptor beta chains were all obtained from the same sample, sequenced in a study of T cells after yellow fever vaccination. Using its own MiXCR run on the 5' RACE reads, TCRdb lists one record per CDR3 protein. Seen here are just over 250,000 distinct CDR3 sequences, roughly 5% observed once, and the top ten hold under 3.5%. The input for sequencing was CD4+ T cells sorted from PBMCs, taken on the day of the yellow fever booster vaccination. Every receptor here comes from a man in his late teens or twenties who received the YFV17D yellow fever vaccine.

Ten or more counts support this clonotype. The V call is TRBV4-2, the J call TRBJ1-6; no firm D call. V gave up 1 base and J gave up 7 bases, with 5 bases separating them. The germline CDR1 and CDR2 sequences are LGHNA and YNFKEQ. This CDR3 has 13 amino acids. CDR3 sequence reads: CASSQGRNSPLHF. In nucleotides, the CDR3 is TGTGCCAGCAGCCAAGGGCGGAATTCACCCCTCCACTTT.

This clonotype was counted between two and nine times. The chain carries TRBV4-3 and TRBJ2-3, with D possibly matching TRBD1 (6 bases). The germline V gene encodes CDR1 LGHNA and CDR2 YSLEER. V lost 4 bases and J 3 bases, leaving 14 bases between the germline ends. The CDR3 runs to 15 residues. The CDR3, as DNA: TGCGCCAGCAGCCGCAGGGGATCCGGAACAGATACGCAGTATTTT. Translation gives CASSRRGSGTDTQYF.

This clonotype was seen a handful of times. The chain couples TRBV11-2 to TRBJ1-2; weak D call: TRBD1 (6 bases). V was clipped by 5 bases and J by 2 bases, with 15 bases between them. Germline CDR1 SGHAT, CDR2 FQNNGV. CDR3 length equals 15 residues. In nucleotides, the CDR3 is TGTGCCAGCAGCGTCGGGGGGGCGGGGAACTATGGCTACACCTTC. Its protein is CASSVGGAGNYGYTF.

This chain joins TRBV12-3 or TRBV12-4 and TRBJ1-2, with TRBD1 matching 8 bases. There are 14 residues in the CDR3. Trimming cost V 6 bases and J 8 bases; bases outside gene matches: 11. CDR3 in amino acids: CASSPQQGAFGYTF. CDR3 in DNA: TGTGCCAGCAGCCCTCAGCAGGGGGCGTTCGGCTACACCTTC.

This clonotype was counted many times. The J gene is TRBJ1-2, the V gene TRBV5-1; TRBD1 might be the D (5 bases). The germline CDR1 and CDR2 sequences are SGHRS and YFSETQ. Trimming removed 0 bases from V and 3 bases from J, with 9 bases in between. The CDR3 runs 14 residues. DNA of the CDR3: TGCGCCAGCAGCTTGGCGGGGGTGGACTATGGCTACACCTTC. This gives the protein CASSLAGVDYGYTF.

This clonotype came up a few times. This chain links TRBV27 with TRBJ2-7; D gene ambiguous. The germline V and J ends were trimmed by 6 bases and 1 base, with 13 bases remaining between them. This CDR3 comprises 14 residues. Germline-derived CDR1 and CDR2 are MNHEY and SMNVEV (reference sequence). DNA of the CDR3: TGTGCCAGCAGCAAATATCAGGTTTCCTACGAGCAGTACGTC. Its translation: CASSKYQVSYEQYV.

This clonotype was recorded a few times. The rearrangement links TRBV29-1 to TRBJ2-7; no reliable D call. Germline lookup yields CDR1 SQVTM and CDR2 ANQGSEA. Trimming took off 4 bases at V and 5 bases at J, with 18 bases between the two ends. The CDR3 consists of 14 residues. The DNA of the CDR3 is TGCAGCGTTGCGGCAGGCCCCCGTTTGCACGAGCAGTACTTC. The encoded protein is CSVAAGPRLHEQYF.

The CDR3: CASSLPGQGSETQYF. CDR3 bases: TGTGCCAGCAGCCTACCCGGACAGGGGTCAGAGACCCAGTACTTC. The rearrangement uses TRBV5-4 and TRBJ2-5, with TRBD1 matching over 9 bases. This CDR3 has 15 residues. V lost 4 bases and J lost 4; bases outside the gene matches: 8. CDR1 and CDR2 (germline): SGHNT, YYREEE (reference sequence).

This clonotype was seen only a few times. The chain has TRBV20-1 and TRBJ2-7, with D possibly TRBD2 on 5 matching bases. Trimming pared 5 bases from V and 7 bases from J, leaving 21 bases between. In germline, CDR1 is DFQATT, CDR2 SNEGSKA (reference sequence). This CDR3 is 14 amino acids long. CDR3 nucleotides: TGCAGTGCTCGTCCGCCGCTAACTAGTGGTGAGCAGTACTTC. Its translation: CSARPPLTSGEQYF.

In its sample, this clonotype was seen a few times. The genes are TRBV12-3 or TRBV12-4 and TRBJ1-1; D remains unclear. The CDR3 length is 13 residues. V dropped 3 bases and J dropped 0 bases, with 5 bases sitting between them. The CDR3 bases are TGTGCCAGCAGTTTTGTAATGAACACTGAAGCTTTCTTT. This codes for CASSFVMNTEAFF.

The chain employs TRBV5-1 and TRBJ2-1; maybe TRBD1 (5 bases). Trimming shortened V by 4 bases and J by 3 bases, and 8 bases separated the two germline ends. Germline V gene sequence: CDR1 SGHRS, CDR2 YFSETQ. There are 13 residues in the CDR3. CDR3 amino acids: CASSTDSYNEQFF. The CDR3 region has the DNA TGCGCCAGCAGCACAGACAGCTACAATGAGCAGTTCTTC.

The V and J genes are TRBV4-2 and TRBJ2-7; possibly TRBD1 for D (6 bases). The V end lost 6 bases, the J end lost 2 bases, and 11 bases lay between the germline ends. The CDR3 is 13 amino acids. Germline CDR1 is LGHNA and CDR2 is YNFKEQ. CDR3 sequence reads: CASRVDSTYEQYF. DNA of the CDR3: TGTGCCAGCAGGGTGGACAGTACCTACGAGCAGTACTTC.